The T cell receptor beta chain described here comes from a study of T cell responses to AZD1222 COVID-19 vaccine. Study-wide results and caveats: Without day 14 samples, only post-peak T cell repertoires were studied. The donor group comprised mostly white British people and more females; the analysis possibly underestimated clonal diversity.

Produced via immunoSEQ multiplex PCR; TCRdb's table is partial and in-frame only. The sample yields 85,000 to 100,000 clones, just over 85% seen once. Turning to this clone: The target antigen is unknown.

CDR1 and CDR2 (germline): MGHRA, YSYEKL. The V gene end was trimmed by 0 bases and the J gene end by 4 bases; junction bases not matched to a gene: 6. The CDR3 has 16 amino acids. The clonotype was recovered from an adult in good health. The J gene is TRBJ2-5, the V gene TRBV4-1; 9 nucleotides line up with TRBD1. This specimen consisted of peripheral blood, obtained on day 0 of AZD1222 vaccination. CDR3 amino acids: CASSQDPTGGRETQYF. In DNA form, the CDR3 reads TGCGCCAGCAGCCAAGATCCGACAGGGGGTAGAGAGACCCAGTACTTC.